The source of this T cell receptor (beta chain) is a study of technical replicates of blood from several donors. Clones were sequenced by immunoSEQ multiplex PCR, and TCRdb holds only the in-frame ones, with some missing. Of tens of thousands of clones detected, roughly 90% appear once; the ten largest clones hold approximately 0.37%. The table lists this clone with a count of one. Per germline, CDR1 MNHEY and CDR2 SMNVEV (reference sequence). The CDR3 sequence is 15 residues long. The V gene lost 4 bases and the J gene lost 0 bases, with 13 bases spanning the gap. The material sequenced was T cells isolated from PBMCs. The chain couples TRBV27 to TRBJ2-7; D is unresolved. The receptor was isolated from a human donor in good health. CDR3 nucleotide sequence: TGTGCCAGCAGTTACACACCTTACCCCTCCTACGAGCAGTACTTC. Translating it yields CASSYTPYPSYEQYF.